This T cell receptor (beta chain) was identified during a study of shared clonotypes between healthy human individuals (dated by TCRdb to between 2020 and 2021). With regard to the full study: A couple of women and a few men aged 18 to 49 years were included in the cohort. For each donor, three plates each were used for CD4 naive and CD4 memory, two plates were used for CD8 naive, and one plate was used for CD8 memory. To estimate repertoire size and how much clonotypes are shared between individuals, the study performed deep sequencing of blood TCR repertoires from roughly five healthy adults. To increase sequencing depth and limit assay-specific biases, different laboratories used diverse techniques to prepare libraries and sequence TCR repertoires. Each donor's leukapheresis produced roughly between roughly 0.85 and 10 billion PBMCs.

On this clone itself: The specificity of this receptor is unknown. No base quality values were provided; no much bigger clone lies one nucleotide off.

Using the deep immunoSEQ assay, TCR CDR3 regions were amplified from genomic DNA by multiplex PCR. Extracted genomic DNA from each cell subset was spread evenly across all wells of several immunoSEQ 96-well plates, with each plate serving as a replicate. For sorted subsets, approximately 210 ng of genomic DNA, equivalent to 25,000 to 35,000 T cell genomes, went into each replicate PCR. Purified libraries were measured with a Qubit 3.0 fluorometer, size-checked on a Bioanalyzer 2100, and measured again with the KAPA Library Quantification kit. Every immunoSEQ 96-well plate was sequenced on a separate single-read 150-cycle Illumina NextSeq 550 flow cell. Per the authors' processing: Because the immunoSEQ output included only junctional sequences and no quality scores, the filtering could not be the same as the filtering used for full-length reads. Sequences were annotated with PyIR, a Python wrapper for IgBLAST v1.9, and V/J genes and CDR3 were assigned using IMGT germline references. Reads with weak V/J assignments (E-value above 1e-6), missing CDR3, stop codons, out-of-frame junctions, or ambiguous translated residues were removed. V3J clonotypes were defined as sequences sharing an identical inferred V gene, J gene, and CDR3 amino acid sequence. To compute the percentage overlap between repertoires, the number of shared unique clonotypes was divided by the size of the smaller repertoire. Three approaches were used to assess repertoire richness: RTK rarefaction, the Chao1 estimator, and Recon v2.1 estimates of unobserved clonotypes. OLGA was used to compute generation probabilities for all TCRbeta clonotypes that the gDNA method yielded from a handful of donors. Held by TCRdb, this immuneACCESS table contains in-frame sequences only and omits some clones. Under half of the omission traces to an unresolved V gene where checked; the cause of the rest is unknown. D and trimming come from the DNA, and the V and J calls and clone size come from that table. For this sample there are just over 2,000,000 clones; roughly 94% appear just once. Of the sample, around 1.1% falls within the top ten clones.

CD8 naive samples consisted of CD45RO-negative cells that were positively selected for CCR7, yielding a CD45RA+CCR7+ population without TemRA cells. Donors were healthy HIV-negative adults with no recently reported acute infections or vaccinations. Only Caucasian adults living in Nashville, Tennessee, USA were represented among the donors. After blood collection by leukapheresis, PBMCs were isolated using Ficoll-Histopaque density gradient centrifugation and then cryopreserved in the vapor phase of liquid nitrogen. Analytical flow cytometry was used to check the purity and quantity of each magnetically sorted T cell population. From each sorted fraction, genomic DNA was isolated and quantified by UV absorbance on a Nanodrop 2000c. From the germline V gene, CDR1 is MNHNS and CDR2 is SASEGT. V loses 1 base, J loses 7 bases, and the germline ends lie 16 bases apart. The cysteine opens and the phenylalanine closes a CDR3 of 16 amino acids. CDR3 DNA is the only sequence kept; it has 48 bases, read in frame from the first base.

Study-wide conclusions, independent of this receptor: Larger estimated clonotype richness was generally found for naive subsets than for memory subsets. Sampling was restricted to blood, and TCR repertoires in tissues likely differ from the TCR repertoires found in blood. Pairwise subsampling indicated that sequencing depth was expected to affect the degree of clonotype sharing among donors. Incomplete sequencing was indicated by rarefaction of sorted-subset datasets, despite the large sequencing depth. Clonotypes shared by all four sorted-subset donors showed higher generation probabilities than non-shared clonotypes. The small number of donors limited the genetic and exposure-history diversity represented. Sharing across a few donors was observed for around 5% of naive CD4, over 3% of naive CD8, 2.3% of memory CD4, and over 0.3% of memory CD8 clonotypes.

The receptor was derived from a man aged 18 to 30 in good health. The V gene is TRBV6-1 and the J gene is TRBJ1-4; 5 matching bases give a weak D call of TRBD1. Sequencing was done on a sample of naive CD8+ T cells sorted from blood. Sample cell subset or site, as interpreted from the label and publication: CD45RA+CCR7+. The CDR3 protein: CASSEDFSGGSEKLFF. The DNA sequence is TGTGCCAGCAGTGAAGATTTTTCGGGGGGAAGTGAAAAACTGTTTTTT.